This T cell receptor (beta chain) was retrieved from a study of blood T cell repertoires in COVID-19. This clone was seen a single time. TCRdb's table, derived via immunoSEQ multiplex PCR, lists solely in-frame clones and lacks some. The sample lists roughly 190,000 clones, more than 75% seen once, with 4% to 5% in the top ten. CDR1 and CDR2 (germline): KGHSH, LQKENI. V was clipped by 9 bases and J by 1 base, with 15 bases between them. The CDR3 length is 14 residues. The sequence was collected from a human donor in a cohort sampled during active COVID-19. V usage is TRBV18 and J usage is TRBJ1-1; no clear D gene. Sequencing was performed on peripheral blood. The CDR3, as DNA: TGTGCCAGTTACTACTCGGTGGAGAACACTGAAGCTTTCTTT. Translated: CASYYSVENTEAFF.